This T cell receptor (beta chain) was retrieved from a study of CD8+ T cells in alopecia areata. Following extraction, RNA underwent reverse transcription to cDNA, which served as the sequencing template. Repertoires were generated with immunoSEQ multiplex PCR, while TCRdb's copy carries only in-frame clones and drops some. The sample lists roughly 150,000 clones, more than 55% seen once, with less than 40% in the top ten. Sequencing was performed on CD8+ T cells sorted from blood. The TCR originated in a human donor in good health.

For the CDR3, the DNA is TGTGCCAGCAGTTCCCGGAGGGCCAGTTCCTACGAGCAGTACTTC. This encodes CASSSRRASSYEQYF. The chain recombines TRBV28 with TRBJ2-7; maybe TRBD2 (6 bases). The CDR3 spans 15 residues. V gave up 4 bases and J gave up 1 base, with 14 bases separating them. CDR1 and CDR2 (germline): MDHEN, SYDVKM.